This T cell receptor (beta chain) is from a study of regulatory T cells in long-lasting Graves disease. Findings of the study overall: Limited sample numbers may have lowered accuracy. New patients shared 1,000 or so public clonotypes, and persistent patients shared more, with a few thousand.

Construction of the TCR beta libraries employed iRepertoire HTBI primers in conjunction with Arm-PCR of CDR3 regions. TCRdb re-called the multiplex PCR reads with MiXCR, one entry per CDR3 protein. The sample includes 350,000 to 450,000 distinct CDR3 sequences, approximately 15% of them seen just once. CDR1 is DFQATT and CDR2 is SNEGSKA in the germline V gene (reference sequence). The CDR3 length is 15 residues. V dropped 3 bases and J dropped 3; count of bases not matched to a gene: 11. The table lists this clonotype with many counts. The antigen is not known. This sample's time point: newly diagnosed GD, antithyroid drugs for less than 3 months. Isolated PBMC RNA provided the starting material for the TCR library. The same sample was also used in a study of T cells in Graves' hyperthyroidism and ophthalmopathy.

The sequence was collected from a man between 35 and 55 years old with Graves disease. The rearrangement uses TRBV20-1 and TRBJ2-7; TRBD2 matches 7 bases. This specimen consisted of peripheral blood mononuclear cells (PBMCs), obtained at new diagnosis, from a patient treated with antithyroid drugs. The CDR3 DNA follows: TGCAGTGCTAGTCAGACGGTGGGGGAGGGCTACGAGCAGTACTTC. This sequence encodes CSASQTVGEGYEQYF.